This record covers a single T cell receptor beta chain. Distinct nucleotide sequences in the sample also encode this CDR3. The V end was cut by 2 bases, the J end by 4 bases, with 5 bases between. The CDR3 contains 12 residues. The germline V gene has CDR1 MGHDK and CDR2 SYGVNS. These data belong to a study of beta chain features in type 1 diabetes. Every isolated RNA sample was fully reverse transcribed, so sequencing captured expressed TCRB transcripts. Profiled with immunoSEQ multiplex PCR; TCRdb holds only in-frame clones, not every one. The sample carries 250,000 or so clones, about 63% recorded once.

Input material: naive CD4+ T cells from blood. The sequence was collected from a man in his thirties or forties in good health. The chain links TRBV25-1 to TRBJ1-2; D not certain. This CDR3 is CASSEQPYGYTF. The CDR3 DNA is TGTGCCAGCAGTGAACAGCCCTATGGCTACACCTTC.